This T cell receptor (beta chain) is drawn from a study of OX40 agonist ivuxolimab in advanced cancers. Study in general: Aged about 23 to 90 with a mean of approximately 57 years, they were 82.7% male. Participants could have had prior anti-PD-1, anti-PD-L1 or anti-CTLA-4 therapy, and around 40% had some. Three patients, one with hepatocellular carcinoma and two with cutaneous melanoma, achieved partial responses.

CDR1 is SGHAT and CDR2 is FQNNGV in the germline V gene. The CDR3 sequence is 15 residues long. V gave up 0 bases and J gave up 0 bases; unmatched junction bases: 2. Drawing of blood for sampling happened at baseline, at cycle 4 day 1, and at cycle 7 day 1. TCRdb's table, derived via immunoSEQ multiplex PCR, lists solely in-frame clones and lacks some. The sample lists around 60,000 clones, about 87% occurring once. The chain employs TRBV11-2 and TRBJ2-7; TRBD1 matches 7 bases. The sample was CD4+ or CD8+ T cells sorted from blood, taken in a trial of the OX40 agonist ivuxolimab. This receptor was obtained from an adult with an advanced solid tumor such as melanoma, head and neck, liver or kidney cancer. The CDR3 region is CASSLDGTDSYEQYF. The CDR3 DNA reads TGTGCCAGCAGCTTAGACGGGACAGACTCCTACGAGCAGTACTTC.